This T cell receptor (beta chain) emerged from a study of T cell changes during pregnancy in multiple sclerosis (dated by TCRdb to about 2019). In the study overall: Changes in the T cell repertoire over the course of pregnancy were examined in this study in women with multiple sclerosis.

Libraries were built with the immunoSEQ multiplex PCR assay. TCRdb mirrors the immuneACCESS table, restricted to in-frame sequences. Some clones are absent from its copies; in checked studies, under half trace to an unresolved V gene, and the reason for the others is unknown. This sample holds tens of thousands of clones; roughly 87% were observed only once. The top ten clonotypes cover less than 2% of the sample. Concerning this clone: Its antigen is unknown. No base-level quality is on record; no much larger clone is a single base apart.

Germline trimming: 6 bases from V, 5 bases from J; junction bases outside gene matches: 8. Reading from cysteine to phenylalanine, the CDR3 counts 15 amino acids. Only the CDR3 DNA stays, 45 bases, in frame from base 1. The germline V gene provides CDR1 MDHEN and CDR2 SYDVKM. This clonotype was obtained from a female donor with multiple sclerosis, enrolled in a pregnancy study. The sequences come from peripheral blood, collected in the first trimester of pregnancy. This receptor chain uses TRBV28 and TRBJ1-4; 8 bases in the middle match TRBD1. The DNA sequence reads TGTGCCAGCAGCCTGGGACAGGATGTAAATGAAAAACTGTTTTTT. Translation gives CASSLGQDVNEKLFF.